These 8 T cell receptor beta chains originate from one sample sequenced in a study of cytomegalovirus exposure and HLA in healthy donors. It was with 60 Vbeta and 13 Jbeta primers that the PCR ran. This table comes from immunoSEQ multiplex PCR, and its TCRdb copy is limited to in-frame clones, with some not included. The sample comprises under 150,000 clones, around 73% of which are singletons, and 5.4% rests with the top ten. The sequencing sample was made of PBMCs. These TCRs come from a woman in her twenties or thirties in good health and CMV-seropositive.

The CDR3 sequence is CASSLGQSYEQYF. CDR3 DNA sequence: TGCGCCAGCAGCTTAGGACAGTCCTACGAGCAGTACTTC. V usage is TRBV5-1 and J usage is TRBJ2-7; a possible D gene is TRBD1 (6 bases). There are 13 residues in the CDR3. Deletions cut 2 bases from V and 1 base from J, with 7 bases between. Germline lookup yields CDR1 SGHRS and CDR2 YFSETQ. Complete variable domain (other parts from reference TRBV5-1 and TRBJ2-7): KAGVTQTPRYLIKTRGQQVTLSCSPISGHRSVSWYQQTPGQGLQFLFEYFSETQRNKGNFPGRFSGRQFSNSRSEMNVSTLELGDSALYLCASSLGQSYEQYFGPGTRLTVT.

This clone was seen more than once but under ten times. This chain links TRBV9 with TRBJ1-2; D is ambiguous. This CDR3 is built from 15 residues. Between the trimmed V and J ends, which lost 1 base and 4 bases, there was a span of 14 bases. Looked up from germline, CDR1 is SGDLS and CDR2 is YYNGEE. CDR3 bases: TGTGCCAGCAGCGTATTGCAGACTACTATCTATGGCTACACCTTC. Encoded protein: CASSVLQTTIYGYTF.

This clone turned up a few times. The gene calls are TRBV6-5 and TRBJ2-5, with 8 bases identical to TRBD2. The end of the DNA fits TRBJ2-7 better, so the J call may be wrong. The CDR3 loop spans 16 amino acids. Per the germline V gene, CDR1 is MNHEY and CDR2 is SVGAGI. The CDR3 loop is CASSYSSRLAGYEQYF. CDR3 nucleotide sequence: TGTGCCAGCAGTTACTCGAGCAGGCTAGCGGGCTACGAGCAGTACTTC.

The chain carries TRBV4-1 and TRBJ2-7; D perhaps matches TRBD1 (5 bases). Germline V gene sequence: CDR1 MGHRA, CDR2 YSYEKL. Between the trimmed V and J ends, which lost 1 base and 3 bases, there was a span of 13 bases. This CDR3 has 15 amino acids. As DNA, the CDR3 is TGCGCCAGCAGCCAAGCCCGCGACAGTTACTACGAGCAGTACTTC. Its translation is CASSQARDSYYEQYF.

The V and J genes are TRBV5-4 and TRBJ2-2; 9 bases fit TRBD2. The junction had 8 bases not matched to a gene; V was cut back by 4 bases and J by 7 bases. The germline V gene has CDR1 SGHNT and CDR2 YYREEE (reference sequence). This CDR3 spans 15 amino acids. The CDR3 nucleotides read TGTGCCAGCAGCGCCCCGGGACTAGCTGGCGGGGAGCTGTTTTTT. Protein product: CASSAPGLAGGELFF.

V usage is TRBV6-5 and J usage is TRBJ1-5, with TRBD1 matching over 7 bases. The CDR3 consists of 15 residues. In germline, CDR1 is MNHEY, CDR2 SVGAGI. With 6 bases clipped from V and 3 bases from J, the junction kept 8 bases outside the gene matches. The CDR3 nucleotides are TGTGCCAGCAGACGACAGGGTCCCGACAATCAGCCCCAGCATTTT. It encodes CASRRQGPDNQPQHF.

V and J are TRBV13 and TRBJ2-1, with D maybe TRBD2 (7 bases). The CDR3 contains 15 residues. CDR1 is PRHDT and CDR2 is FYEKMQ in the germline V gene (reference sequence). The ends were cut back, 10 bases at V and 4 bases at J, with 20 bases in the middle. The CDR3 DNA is TGTGCCACCACGAGACGGGGGCGGGAGTACAATGAGCAGTTCTTC. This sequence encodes CATTRRGREYNEQFF.

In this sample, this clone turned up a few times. The DNA of the CDR3 is TGTGCCAGCAGCGTAGATAGCTTCCCGGAGGACGAGCAGTACTTC. Translation: CASSVDSFPEDEQYF. V is TRBV9 and J is TRBJ2-7, with D possibly TRBD2 on 5 matching bases. CDR3 length equals 15 residues. V lost 0 bases and J lost 5, with 15 bases in between. CDR1 and CDR2 from the germline V gene are SGDLS and YYNGEE.